The 29 T cell receptor beta chains given below trace back to one sample, sequenced in a study of cytomegalovirus exposure and HLA in healthy donors. This PCR relied on a set of 60 Vbeta primers and 13 Jbeta primers. The method was immunoSEQ multiplex PCR; TCRdb's version includes in-frame clones alone and lacks a portion of them. Here the sample spans around 82,000 clones, about 78% being singletons. The sample comprised PBMCs. The origin of the receptors is a male donor in good health and CMV-seropositive.

The chain carries TRBV28 and TRBJ1-1, with D tentatively TRBD1 (6 bases). The V end lost 2 bases, the J end lost 6 bases, and 7 bases lay between the germline ends. There are 12 residues in the CDR3. The V gene's germline CDR1 is MDHEN and CDR2 SYDVKM. The CDR3 protein is CASSLAGAEAFF. In DNA form, the CDR3 reads TGTGCCAGCAGTTTAGCAGGGGCTGAAGCTTTCTTT.

This clone was observed many times. This chain links TRBV5-8 with TRBJ2-1, with 8 nucleotides matching TRBD2. With 4 bases clipped from V and 5 bases from J, the junction kept 11 bases outside the gene matches. There are 16 residues in the CDR3. Germline V gene sequence: CDR1 SGHTS, CDR2 YDEGEE. CDR3 residues: CASSPPPGGPDNEQFF. As DNA, the CDR3 is TGTGCCAGCAGCCCCCCTCCGGGAGGGCCCGACAATGAGCAGTTCTTC.

The rearrangement links TRBV27 to TRBJ1-2; TRBD1 matches 11 bases. J gave up 4 bases and V 1 base, and 5 bases lay outside the gene matches. Germline loops: CDR1 MNHEY, CDR2 SMNVEV (reference sequence). This CDR3 has 16 residues. The CDR3 nucleotides read TGTGCCAGCAGTTTATGGACAGGGGGCTTTATCTATGGCTACACCTTC. Translation gives CASSLWTGGFIYGYTF.

This sequence joins TRBV14 and TRBJ1-6; no clear D gene. This CDR3 is built from 14 residues. V was trimmed by 8 bases and J by 5 bases, leaving 13 bases between them. The germline gives CDR1 SGHDN, CDR2 FVKESK. This chain's CDR3 is CASVAGSNNSPLHF. DNA of the CDR3: TGTGCCAGCGTGGCGGGGTCGAATAATTCACCCCTCCACTTT.

The chain is built from TRBV28 and TRBJ2-2; 8 bases match TRBD2. Germline V gene data show CDR1 as MDHEN and CDR2 as SYDVKM. J lost 6 bases, V lost 3 bases, and 12 bases had no gene match. The CDR3 contains 17 residues. The CDR3 coding sequence is TGTGCCAGCAGTTTGGGGCTCGCGGGGGGTTCCGCCGGGGAGCTGTTTTTT. Translating it yields CASSLGLAGGSAGELFF.

The CDR3 bases are TGCGCCAGCACAAGGAGGAGTGAGGGTGAAAAACTGTTTTTT. Translation: CASTRRSEGEKLFF. The chain carries TRBV5-1 and TRBJ1-4; D is uncertain. Germline CDR1 SGHRS, CDR2 YFSETQ. The CDR3 extends over 14 amino acids. V was shortened by 6 bases and J by 7 bases, with 16 bases between the two germline ends.

This chain links TRBV5-1 with TRBJ1-6; possibly TRBD1 for D (5 bases). From germline, CDR1 is SGHRS and CDR2 YFSETQ. The CDR3 is 16 residues long. Trimming left V 1 base short and J 7 bases short, with 15 bases between. This chain's CDR3 is CASSLKTRGINSPLHF. The CDR3 nucleotides are TGCGCCAGCAGCTTGAAGACGCGGGGGATCAATTCACCCCTCCACTTT.

The chain recombines TRBV6-5 with TRBJ1-4; 8 bases fit TRBD1. The trim removed 11 bases at V and 7 bases at J, leaving 6 bases unmatched. Germline V CDR1 and CDR2: MNHEY, SVGAGI. This CDR3 contains 12 residues. CDR3 DNA: TGTGCCGTCAGGGGGCCTAGTGAAAAACTGTTTTTT. Its translation: CAVRGPSEKLFF.

This chain uses TRBV19 with TRBJ1-3, with D unclear. Trimming took off 3 bases at V and 2 bases at J, with 11 bases between the two ends. The CDR3 has 15 residues. Germline V gives CDR1 LNHDA, CDR2 SQIVND (reference sequence). The CDR3 region is CASSITRDPGNTIYF. In DNA, the CDR3 is TGTGCCAGTAGTATCACTAGAGATCCTGGAAACACCATATATTTT. The full variable domain, its missing parts supplied by reference TRBV19 and TRBJ1-3, is DGGITQSPKYLFRKEGQNVTLSCEQNLNHDAMYWYRQDPGQGLRLIYYSQIVNDFQKGDIAEGYSVSREKKESFPLTVTSAQKNPTAFYLCASSITRDPGNTIYFGEGSWLTVV.

There are a few counts of this clone. The V call is TRBV7-8, the J call TRBJ2-5, with D perhaps matching TRBD2 (6 bases). Germline V gene sequence: CDR1 SGHVS, CDR2 FQNEAQ. V was clipped by 2 bases and J by 1 base, with 20 bases between them. The CDR3 sequence is 18 residues long. CDR3 sequence: CASSLQRRVWSSQETQYF. In DNA form, the CDR3 reads TGTGCCAGCAGCTTACAAAGGAGGGTTTGGAGTTCCCAAGAGACCCAGTACTTC.

The CDR3 nucleotides read TGTGCCAGCAGTTCCCGGCTAGACAGGCGAGGAAATTCACCCCTCCACTTT. Protein: CASSSRLDRRGNSPLHF. The gene calls are TRBV27 and TRBJ1-6, with D possibly TRBD1 on 6 matching bases. In germline, CDR1 is MNHEY, CDR2 SMNVEV (reference sequence). This CDR3 has 17 residues. V lost 4 bases and J 7 bases, leaving 20 bases between the germline ends.

V is TRBV7-3 and J is TRBJ2-3; D unclear. Per germline, CDR1 SGHTA and CDR2 FQGTGA. The CDR3 covers 15 residues. V was clipped by 1 base and J by 0 bases, with 8 bases between them. The CDR3 spells CASSLMAVSTDTQYF. CDR3 sequence (DNA): TGTGCCAGCAGCTTAATGGCGGTGAGCACAGATACGCAGTATTTT.

The sample holds a few counts of this clone. The rearrangement uses TRBV29-1 and TRBJ1-4; D call uncertain. This CDR3 region has 14 residues. The V gene's germline CDR1 is SQVTM and CDR2 ANQGSEA. V was pared by 4 bases and J by 2 bases, with 11 bases between. The CDR3 loop is CSVGLGMTNEKLFF. The CDR3 DNA reads as TGCAGCGTTGGTTTGGGCATGACTAATGAAAAACTGTTTTTT.

The V gene is TRBV7-9, the J gene TRBJ2-2, with a weak D call TRBD1 (6 bases). V lost 3 bases, J lost 7 bases, and 12 bases lay in between. The CDR3 consists of 14 residues. The germline CDR1 and CDR2 sequences are SEHNR and FQNEAQ (reference sequence). Here the CDR3 reads CASSFYQGIGELFF. CDR3 bases: TGTGCCAGCAGCTTTTACCAGGGGATCGGGGAGCTGTTTTTT.

CDR3 nucleotides: TGTGCCAGCAGCACCCCGCCGGGACAGGAGATCTACGAGCAGTACTTC. As protein: CASSTPPGQEIYEQYF. The chain joins TRBV28 to TRBJ2-7; the match to TRBD1 covers 8 bases. The CDR3 contains 16 residues. CDR1 and CDR2 (germline): MDHEN, SYDVKM. J gave up 3 bases and V 6 bases, and 13 bases lay outside the gene matches.

Only a few counts were recorded for this clone. The chain couples TRBV5-4 to TRBJ2-7, with TRBD2 as a possible D gene (6 bases). The CDR3 runs 13 residues. Per germline, CDR1 SGHNT and CDR2 YYREEE (reference sequence). V gave up 2 bases and J gave up 5 bases, with 11 bases separating them. The CDR3 DNA is TGTGCCAGCAGCTTACTAGCAGGAGACGAGCAGTACTTC. As protein: CASSLLAGDEQYF.

Only one count was recorded for this clone. The CDR3 bases are TGTGCCAGCAGGGCCGACAGGGACAATGAGCAGTTCTTC. It is translated as CASRADRDNEQFF. V gene TRBV2 combines with J gene TRBJ2-1, with 7 bases aligning to TRBD1. Germline trimming cut 6 bases from V and 5 bases from J; bases unmatched to any gene: 4. Germline V gives CDR1 SNHLY, CDR2 FYNNEI. This CDR3 spans 13 amino acids.

CDR3 sequence reads: CASTSGTQTYEQYF. As DNA, the CDR3 is TGTGCCAGCACCTCCGGTACACAGACCTACGAGCAGTACTTC. V gene TRBV28 combines with J gene TRBJ2-7; D gene uncertain. V was pared by 7 bases and J by 2 bases, with 15 bases between. The CDR3 loop spans 14 amino acids. CDR1 is MDHEN, CDR2 SYDVKM, per germline.

This chain uses TRBV10-3 with TRBJ2-7, with D perhaps TRBD1 (6 bases). This CDR3 has 16 residues. Germline CDR1 and CDR2: ENHRY and SYGVKD. The germline V and J ends were trimmed by 2 bases and 1 base, with 15 bases remaining between them. The DNA of the CDR3 is TGTGCCATCAGTGAGCTTCGGGACACTCAATCCTACGAGCAGTACTTC. It yields the protein CAISELRDTQSYEQYF.

The chain joins TRBV11-3 to TRBJ2-7; D might be TRBD2 (5 bases). Looked up from germline, CDR1 is SGHNT and CDR2 is YENEEA. Trimming took off 3 bases at V and 2 bases at J, with 8 bases between the two ends. The CDR3 covers 13 residues. DNA of the CDR3: TGTGCCAGCAGCTTGGACTCTACCTACGAGCAGTACTTC. Protein product: CASSLDSTYEQYF.

CDR3 DNA: TGTGCCAGCAGTTATGAGGGACAGGGGGCGCGGGAGACCCAGTACTTC. Protein: CASSYEGQGARETQYF. V and J are TRBV6-5 and TRBJ2-5; 12 bases are a match to TRBD1. The CDR3 has 16 residues. With V trimmed by 3 bases and J by 5 bases, 7 bases remained unmatched. CDR1 and CDR2 (germline): MNHEY, SVGAGI.

The chain combines TRBV13 with TRBJ1-1, with D possibly TRBD1 on 5 matching bases. This CDR3 has 15 residues. From germline, CDR1 is PRHDT and CDR2 FYEKMQ (reference sequence). The V end was cut by 0 bases, the J end by 1 base, with 9 bases between. The CDR3 DNA reads TGTGCCAGCAGCTTAGGAGGGGTGGCGAACACTGAAGCTTTCTTT. Translated, it gives CASSLGGVANTEAFF.

CDR3 sequence: CASSSGQGTEQYF. In DNA form, the CDR3 reads TGTGCCAGCAGTTCGGGACAGGGGACCGAGCAGTACTTC. The J gene is TRBJ2-7, the V gene TRBV27, with 10 bases identical to TRBD1. CDR1 and CDR2 (germline): MNHEY, SMNVEV (reference sequence). The CDR3 runs 13 residues. V was clipped by 4 bases and J by 6 bases; unmatched bases: 3.

The V and J genes are TRBV6-1 and TRBJ1-1; no clear D gene. Germline CDR1 MNHNS, CDR2 SASEGT. The CDR3 consists of 12 residues. Trimming took 6 bases from V and 2 from J, leaving 7 bases between them. The CDR3 DNA is TGTGCCAGCAGCCTCACTAACACTGAAGCTTTCTTT. Protein product: CASSLTNTEAFF.

This chain joins TRBV5-4 and TRBJ1-3; tentatively, D is TRBD1 (6 bases). With 0 bases removed from V and 1 base from J, the gap between germline ends came to 8 bases. This CDR3 has 15 residues. The germline CDR1 and CDR2 sequences are SGHNT and YYREEE (reference sequence). Written as DNA, the CDR3 is TGTGCCAGCAGCTTGGACAGGGTATCTGGAAACACCATATATTTT. Encoded protein: CASSLDRVSGNTIYF.

This sequence joins TRBV5-4 and TRBJ2-5; D may be TRBD1 (6 bases). The germline gives CDR1 SGHNT, CDR2 YYREEE (reference sequence). Trimming pared 0 bases from V and 5 bases from J, leaving 8 bases between. The CDR3 spans 13 residues. CDR3 in amino acids: CASSLEGVETQYF. CDR3 bases: TGTGCCAGCAGCTTGGAGGGGGTTGAGACCCAGTACTTC.

The chain has TRBV18 and TRBJ2-7; the D gene is possibly TRBD2 (6 bases). The CDR3 is 15 amino acids. Germline V gene data show CDR1 as KGHSH and CDR2 as LQKENI. Trimming stripped 2 bases from V and 2 bases from J, with 13 bases between. CDR3: CASSPGASVAYEQYF. The CDR3, as DNA: TGTGCCAGCTCACCAGGCGCTAGCGTAGCCTACGAGCAGTACTTC. The full variable domain, with the rest looked up from reference TRBV18 and TRBJ2-7, is NAGVMQNPRHLVRRRGQEARLRCSPMKGHSHVYWYRQLPEEGLKFMVYLQKENIIDESGMPKERFSAEFPKEGPSILRIQQVVRGDSAAYFCASSPGASVAYEQYFGPGTRLTVT.

The rearrangement links TRBV6-5 to TRBJ2-7, with 7 bases identical to TRBD1. Looked up from germline, CDR1 is MNHEY and CDR2 is SVGAGI. Losses at the gene ends were 0 bases for V and 2 bases for J; bases not matched to a gene: 4. This CDR3 region has 15 residues. CDR3 amino acids: CASSYSSGGPYEQYF. CDR3 bases: TGTGCCAGCAGTTACTCGTCAGGGGGACCCTACGAGCAGTACTTC.

This clone was observed a single time. The chain couples TRBV4-1 to TRBJ2-5; 11 bases are shared with TRBD1. Germline lookup yields CDR1 MGHRA and CDR2 YSYEKL. Germline trimming cut 0 bases from V and 4 bases from J; bases unmatched to any gene: 13. The length of the CDR3 is 19 residues. The CDR3 nucleotides are TGCGCCAGCAGCCAAGATGGGACAGGGGGGCCCCCAATTAGAGAGACCCAGTACTTC. This gives the protein CASSQDGTGGPPIRETQYF.